One sample yielded the 3 T cell receptor beta chains listed below, sequenced in a study of human T cells and chemical hapten exposure. Indicated time point: patch test 1, 2 weeks after DPC sensitization. Treatment in this sample: therapeutic diphenylcyclopropenone sensitization with weekly scalp DPC. Using its own MiXCR run on the RACE reads, TCRdb lists one record per CDR3 protein. This table holds roughly 190,000 distinct CDR3 sequences, about a fifth found once. Material: whole blood, obtained in connection with sensitization to the hapten diphenylcyclopropenone (DPC). The source is a woman aged 50 to 60 with alopecia areata. Some clones in this sample may be carry-over from other donors' samples.

This clonotype was seen ten or more times. V gene TRBV7-8 combines with J gene TRBJ1-1, with D possibly matching TRBD1 (6 bases). CDR1 SGHVS and CDR2 FQNEAQ come from the germline V gene. V was shortened by 0 bases and J by 1 base, with 6 bases between the two germline ends. The CDR3 spans 14 residues. The CDR3 sequence is CASSLATGNTEAFF. The CDR3 region has the DNA TGTGCCAGCAGCTTAGCGACAGGGAACACTGAAGCTTTCTTT. The full variable domain, its missing parts supplied by reference TRBV7-8 and TRBJ1-1, is GAGVSQSPRYKVAKRGQDVALRCDPISGHVSLFWYQQALGQGPEFLTYFQNEAQLDKSGLPSDRFFAERPEGSVSTLKIQRTQQEDSAVYLCASSLATGNTEAFFGQGTRLTVV.

This clonotype has more than one count but fewer than ten. The gene calls are TRBV20-1 and TRBJ2-4; the D gene is possibly TRBD1 (5 bases). Trimming left V 0 bases short and J 3 bases short, with 15 bases between. The CDR3 covers 16 residues. From germline, CDR1 is DFQATT and CDR2 SNEGSKA (reference sequence). This chain's CDR3 is CSARDEGPQGKNIQYF. The CDR3 bases are TGCAGTGCTAGAGATGAAGGACCCCAGGGCAAAAACATTCAGTACTTC.

In its sample, this clonotype was seen a few times. CDR3 nucleotide sequence: TGTGCCAGCAGTGACTCGGCCAGGAACACCGGGGAGCTGTTTTTT. It specifies CASSDSARNTGELFF. The chain combines TRBV6-4 with TRBJ2-2; D remains ambiguous. Germline CDR1 MRHNA, CDR2 SNTAGT. There are 15 residues in the CDR3. Between the trimmed V and J ends, which lost 0 bases and 1 base, there was a span of 6 bases.